The 15 T cell receptor beta chains below were found in one sample sequenced in a study of TIL therapy for anti-PD-1-resistant metastatic lung cancer. This was the immunoSEQ v3 assay. Clones were read by immunoSEQ multiplex PCR, and TCRdb kept only the in-frame ones, dropping some. This sample has 95,000 or so clones, with roughly 65% found just once. Time point of the sample: pre-treatment sample, taken before nivolumab and TIL therapy. Most excised metastases sampled were pleural nodules or supraclavicular lymph nodes. The sequenced sample was tumor tissue, obtained at baseline. These TCRs come from a person aged 25 to 80 with non-small cell lung cancer.

J is TRBJ1-4 and V is TRBV27; D call uncertain. V was trimmed by 0 bases and J by 4 bases, leaving 6 bases between them. CDR1 is MNHEY and CDR2 is SMNVEV in the germline V gene (reference sequence). The CDR3 contains 14 residues. The DNA for the CDR3 is TGTGCCAGCAGTTTATCTCCCTTTAATGAAAAACTGTTTTTT. Protein: CASSLSPFNEKLFF. The full variable domain, its missing parts supplied by reference TRBV27 and TRBJ1-4, is EAQVTQNPRYLITVTGKKLTVTCSQNMNHEYMSWYRQDPGLGLRQIYYSMNVEVTDKGDVPEGYKVSRKEKRNFPLILESPSPNQTSLYFCASSLSPFNEKLFFGSGTQLSVL.

This chain connects TRBV5-5 to TRBJ2-7; 7 nucleotides agree with TRBD1. This CDR3 is 14 amino acids long. Germline values: CDR1 SGHKS, CDR2 YYEKEE (reference sequence). V dropped 4 bases and J dropped 2; count of bases not matched to a gene: 6. The DNA of the CDR3 is TGTGCCAGCAGCGTGACAGGGAAAGCCTACGAGCAGTACTTC. Translating it yields CASSVTGKAYEQYF.

The V and J genes are TRBV10-2 and TRBJ1-5; D not certain. From germline, CDR1 is WSHSY and CDR2 SAAADI. This CDR3 has 14 residues. The V end lost 4 bases, the J end lost 2 bases, and 9 bases lay between the germline ends. CDR3 in amino acids: CASSVVSGNQPQHF. CDR3 DNA sequence: TGCGCCAGCAGTGTGGTCTCTGGCAATCAGCCCCAGCATTTT.

The V and J genes are TRBV6-5 and TRBJ2-5; 7 positions agree with TRBD2. Germline CDR1 and CDR2: MNHEY and SVGAGI. Germline trimming cut 9 bases from V and 5 bases from J; bases unmatched to any gene: 9. The CDR3 spans 13 residues. The CDR3 loop is CASSSSGRETQYF. CDR3 nucleotides: TGTGCCAGTTCTTCTAGCGGCAGGGAGACCCAGTACTTC.

This clone was observed a handful of times. The chain carries TRBV7-2 and TRBJ2-1; 14 bases align to TRBD2. From germline, CDR1 is SGHTA and CDR2 FQGNSA. V trimming: 11 bases; J trimming: 9 bases; junction bases outside the gene matches: 6. The CDR3 length is 13 residues. CDR3 bases: TGTGCCGACGGGACTAGCGGGGGTGGTGAGCAGTTCTTC. Encoded protein: CADGTSGGGEQFF.

The V gene is TRBV24-1, the J gene TRBJ2-5; TRBD1 matches at 9 bases. From germline, CDR1 is KGHDR and CDR2 SFDVKD. Trimming took 4 bases from V and 7 from J; bases not matched to a gene: 9. The CDR3 runs 15 residues. The CDR3 DNA reads as TGTGCCACCAGTGACCCAAAGGGACAGGGAAGGACCCAGTACTTC. As protein: CATSDPKGQGRTQYF.

The V and J genes are TRBV6-6 and TRBJ1-2; D unresolved. V lost 4 bases and J lost 0, with 9 bases in between. Germline-derived CDR1 and CDR2 are MNHNY and SVGAGI (reference sequence). The CDR3 is 14 amino acids. The CDR3: CASSSVSPNYGYTF. The DNA for the CDR3 is TGTGCCAGCAGTTCGGTCTCGCCTAACTATGGCTACACCTTC.

This clone has only one observation. The chain employs TRBV2 and TRBJ2-3; 13 positions agree with TRBD2. In germline, CDR1 is SNHLY, CDR2 FYNNEI. This CDR3 region has 18 residues. V trimming: 4 bases; J trimming: 0 bases; junction bases outside the gene matches: 7. The CDR3 reads CASSVTSGGALSTDTQYF. The CDR3, as DNA: TGTGCCAGCAGTGTAACTAGCGGGGGGGCTTTGAGCACAGATACGCAGTATTTT.

The chain recombines TRBV7-2 with TRBJ2-5; TRBD2 is a possible D gene (6 bases). V lost 6 bases, J lost 5 bases, and 13 bases lay in between. Germline values: CDR1 SGHTA, CDR2 FQGNSA. CDR3 size: 13 residues. The CDR3 is CASRFQGGETQYF. CDR3 in DNA: TGTGCCAGCAGATTTCAGGGAGGCGAGACCCAGTACTTC.

This sequence joins TRBV27 and TRBJ1-1; D is possibly TRBD1 (5 bases). This CDR3 is built from 16 residues. V gave up 5 bases and J gave up 1 base, with 17 bases separating them. The germline gives CDR1 MNHEY, CDR2 SMNVEV (reference sequence). The CDR3 DNA reads as TGTGCCAGCAGTCCCCACCCCCCGAGGGGGAACACTGAAGCTTTCTTT. The encoded protein is CASSPHPPRGNTEAFF.

The rearrangement links TRBV28 to TRBJ1-4; no clear D. The ends were cut back, 2 bases at V and 7 bases at J, with 8 bases in the middle. Germline V CDR1 and CDR2: MDHEN, SYDVKM. This CDR3 spans 13 amino acids. The CDR3 spells CASSLRTPEKLFF. The CDR3 DNA reads TGTGCCAGCAGTTTAAGAACCCCTGAAAAACTGTTTTTT. The whole variable domain, remainder taken from reference TRBV28 and TRBJ1-4, is DVKVTQSSRYLVKRTGEKVFLECVQDMDHENMFWYRQDPGLGLRLIYFSYDVKMKEKGDIPEGYSVSREKKERFSLILESASTNQTSMYLCASSLRTPEKLFFGSGTQLSVL.

The chain carries TRBV27 and TRBJ2-7, with 7 positions matching TRBD2. Germline V gene sequence: CDR1 MNHEY, CDR2 SMNVEV (reference sequence). The CDR3 loop spans 15 amino acids. After removal of 0 bases from V and 4 bases from J, the junction contained 6 bases not matched to a gene. The CDR3 spells CASSLSGRAGYEQYF. The CDR3 nucleotides are TGTGCCAGCAGTTTATCGGGGAGGGCGGGGTACGAGCAGTACTTC.

The gene calls are TRBV18 and TRBJ2-1, with D possibly matching TRBD1 (6 bases). CDR3 length equals 16 residues. From germline, CDR1 is KGHSH and CDR2 LQKENI. Trimming took 3 bases from V and 1 from J, leaving 13 bases between them. The CDR3 reads CASSPGQSGSYNEQFF. The CDR3 DNA sequence: TGTGCCAGCTCACCGGGACAATCGGGGTCCTACAATGAGCAGTTCTTC.

This rearrangement joins TRBV2 to TRBJ1-2; D is ambiguous. CDR3 length: 12 amino acids. Trimming took off 6 bases at V and 8 bases at J, with 13 bases between the two ends. Germline CDR1 SNHLY, CDR2 FYNNEI. CDR3 region: CASRLTTLGYTF. The CDR3 DNA follows: TGTGCCAGCAGGCTGACTACACTGGGCTACACCTTC.

This clone was counted a few times. The CDR3 sequence: CASSQVGGFYGYTF. The CDR3 coding sequence is TGCGCCAGCAGCCAAGTCGGGGGGTTCTATGGCTACACCTTC. This sequence joins TRBV4-1 and TRBJ1-2, with D possibly matching TRBD1 (5 bases). The CDR3 consists of 14 residues. V lost 1 base, J lost 4 bases, and 10 bases lay in between. Germline-derived CDR1 and CDR2 are MGHRA and YSYEKL.